These 6 T cell receptor beta chains were all obtained from the same sample, sequenced in a study of cytomegalovirus exposure and HLA in healthy donors. The PCR used 60 Vbeta and 13 Jbeta primers. Assay used: immunoSEQ multiplex PCR; TCRdb lists only in-frame clones, some missing. This table holds about 180,000 clones, around 80% found once. The sample consisted of PBMCs. The source is a woman aged 25-40 years in good health and CMV-seronegative.

The chain is built from TRBV15 and TRBJ2-3; the D gene is possibly TRBD2 (5 bases). This CDR3 has 16 residues. With 5 bases removed from V and 2 bases from J, the gap between germline ends came to 17 bases. Germline V gene sequence: CDR1 LNHNV, CDR2 YYDKDF (reference sequence). The chain's CDR3 is CATSSTRRRTTDTQYF. CDR3 bases: TGTGCCACCAGCTCAACTAGGAGAAGGACCACAGATACGCAGTATTTT.

The chain employs TRBV9 and TRBJ1-4; D might be TRBD1 (6 bases). This CDR3 contains 14 residues. V was trimmed by 4 bases and J by 5 bases, leaving 12 bases between them. Germline V gene data show CDR1 as SGDLS and CDR2 as YYNGEE. This CDR3 reads CASSSRQDNEKLFF. The CDR3 DNA follows: TGTGCCAGCAGCAGCCGACAGGACAATGAAAAACTGTTTTTT.

The chain links TRBV6-5 to TRBJ2-1, with D perhaps matching TRBD2 (6 bases). Germline CDR1 MNHEY, CDR2 SVGAGI. The CDR3 sequence is 15 residues long. V dropped 6 bases and J dropped 7 bases, with 19 bases sitting between them. The CDR3 sequence: CASRMGGLMPNEQFF. The CDR3 nucleotides read TGTGCCAGCAGAATGGGGGGACTGATGCCTAATGAGCAGTTCTTC.

J is TRBJ2-3 and V is TRBV7-8, with 13 bases identical to TRBD2. Germline V lookup: CDR1 SGHVS, CDR2 FQNEAQ. The CDR3 runs 16 residues. Germline trimming cut 3 bases from V and 6 bases from J; bases unmatched to any gene: 6. Written as DNA, the CDR3 is TGTGCCAGCAGCTTTCGACTAGCGGGGGGTGGTGATACGCAGTATTTT. Protein sequence: CASSFRLAGGGDTQYF. Full variable domain (rest looked up from reference TRBV7-8 and TRBJ2-3): GAGVSQSPRYKVAKRGQDVALRCDPISGHVSLFWYQQALGQGPEFLTYFQNEAQLDKSGLPSDRFFAERPEGSVSTLKIQRTQQEDSAVYLCASSFRLAGGGDTQYFGPGTRLTVL.

V is TRBV10-3 and J is TRBJ2-3; the D gene is possibly TRBD1 (5 bases). Trimming took 10 bases from V and 2 from J, leaving 13 bases between them. The germline CDR1 and CDR2 sequences are ENHRY and SYGVKD. The CDR3 consists of 13 residues. CDR3 sequence reads: CATCEGATDTQYF. As DNA, the CDR3 is TGTGCCACCTGCGAAGGGGCCACAGATACGCAGTATTTT.

This clone was seen once. The chain recombines TRBV5-1 with TRBJ1-2; 7 positions agree with TRBD1. CDR1 and CDR2 from the germline V gene are SGHRS and YFSETQ. The CDR3 is made up of 15 amino acids. The V and J ends lost 0 bases and 2 bases, in that order; junction bases with no gene match: 4. In nucleotides, the CDR3 is TGCGCCAGCAGCTTGGGGACAGGAAGAAACTATGGCTACACCTTC. Protein sequence: CASSLGTGRNYGYTF.